This TCR beta chain was profiled in a study of Ad26.COV2.S vaccination and SARS-CoV-2 variants. Findings and caveats of the study: After vaccination, substantial breadth of spike-specific CD8+ and CD4+ responses was reported.

As for treatment: 15 to 20 received Ad26.COV2.S at low or high dose, single or two shots; about 5 received placebo; per-sample allocation not given. Samples were taken on day 63 after the first vaccine or placebo injection. Concerning this clone itself: Its antigen is currently unknown. The junction shows a germline mismatch at one end, possibly a read error.

Profiled with immunoSEQ multiplex PCR; TCRdb holds only in-frame clones, not every one. The table records a few hundred thousand clones, around 90% of them present only once. Germline V lookup: CDR1 SGHAT, CDR2 FQNNGV. The CDR3 is 13 residues long. The chain has TRBV11-2 and TRBJ2-6, with D possibly TRBD1 on 5 matching bases. The sample consisted of peripheral blood, taken in a trial of Ad26.COV2.S vaccine versus placebo. The clonotype was recovered from a person between 18 and 60 years old who received the Ad26.COV2.S COVID-19 vaccine or a placebo. The CDR3 DNA reads TGTGCCAGCAGCTTAAGCAGGGCTAACGTCCTGACTTTC. It specifies CASSLSRANVLTF.